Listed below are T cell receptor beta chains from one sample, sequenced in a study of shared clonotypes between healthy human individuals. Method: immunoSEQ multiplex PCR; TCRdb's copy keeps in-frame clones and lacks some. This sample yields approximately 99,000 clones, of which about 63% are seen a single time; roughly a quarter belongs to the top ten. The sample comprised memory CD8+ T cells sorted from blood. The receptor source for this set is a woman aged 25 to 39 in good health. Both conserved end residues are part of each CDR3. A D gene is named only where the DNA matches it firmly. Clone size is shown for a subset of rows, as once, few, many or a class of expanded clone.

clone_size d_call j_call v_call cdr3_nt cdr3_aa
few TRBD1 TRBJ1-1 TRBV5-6 TGTGCCAGCAGCTTGTTACAGGGGGCCACTGAAGCTTTCTTT CASSLLQGATEAFF
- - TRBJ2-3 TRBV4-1 TGCGCCAGCAGCCGAAACCGACTCCCGGGAAGGACCACAGATACGCAGTATTTT CASSRNRLPGRTTDTQYF
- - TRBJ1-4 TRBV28 TGTGCCAGCAGTTTACCATTGACCGCAACTAATGAAAAACTGTTTTTT CASSLPLTATNEKLFF
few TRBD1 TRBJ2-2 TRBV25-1 TGTGCCAGCACCTCGCAGACAGGGGGCACCGGGGAGCTGTTTTTT CASTSQTGGTGELFF
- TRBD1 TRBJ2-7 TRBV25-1 TGTGCCACCGGACAGGGGGCGTCCGAGCAGTACTTC CATGQGASEQYF
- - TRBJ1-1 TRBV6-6 TGTGCCAGCAGTTACTCCGATCTAATTGAAGCTTTCTTT CASSYSDLIEAFF
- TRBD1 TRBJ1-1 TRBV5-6 TGTGCCAGCAGCTTGGTCGGGACAGGGAGGCCTGAAGCTTTCTTT CASSLVGTGRPEAFF
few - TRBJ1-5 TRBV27 TGTGCCAGCAGTCTAGGACATCACAGTCAGCCCCAGCATTTT CASSLGHHSQPQHF
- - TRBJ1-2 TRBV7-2 TGTGCCAGCAGCTTAGTATCGTCTCCAGGGGACGGCTACACCTTC CASSLVSSPGDGYTF
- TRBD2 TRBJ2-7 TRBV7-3 TGTGCCAGTAGTATTGGCCTAGCGGGTGGTAAAAAAATTGGCGAGCAGTACTTC CASSIGLAGGKKIGEQYF
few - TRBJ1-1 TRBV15 TGTGCCACCAGCCAACCAATCGTAGGTTCTGAAGCTTTCTTT CATSQPIVGSEAFF
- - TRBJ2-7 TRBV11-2 TGTGCCAGCAGCTTAGGCCCCCGGTCGTACGAGCAGTACTTC CASSLGPRSYEQYF
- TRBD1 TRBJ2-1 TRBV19 TGTGCCAGTAGTATTGGGCAGGGGGCGCACGATGAGCAGTTCTTC CASSIGQGAHDEQFF
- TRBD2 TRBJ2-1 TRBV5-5 TGTGCCAGCAGCGAACCATCTAGCGGGAGCTGGAATGAGCAGTTCTTC CASSEPSSGSWNEQFF
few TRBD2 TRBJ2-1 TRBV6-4 TGTGCCAGCAGTGCCGGGACTAGCCACAATGAGCAGTTCTTC CASSAGTSHNEQFF
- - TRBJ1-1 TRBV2 TGTGCCAGCAGTGTTCGAGGGAGACCTGAAGCTTTCTTT CASSVRGRPEAFF
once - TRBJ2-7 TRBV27 TGTGCCAGCAGTTCCTCCACGGGAGCCCTCTCCTACGAGCAGTACTTC CASSSSTGALSYEQYF
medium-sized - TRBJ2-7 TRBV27 TGTGCCAGCAGTGCCACGGCCCTCGGCCTCTACGAGCAGTACTTC CASSATALGLYEQYF